This TCR beta chain is from a study of cytomegalovirus exposure and HLA in healthy donors. Findings and caveats of the study: Owing to their indistinguishability, certain V segments, notably TRBV6-2 and TRBV6-3, were excluded. Clonal expansion was found to be greater in HLA-associated TCR beta chains than in equally common others in a later analysis.

The PCR used 60 Vbeta and 13 Jbeta primers. Sequencing was performed with immunoSEQ multiplex PCR; in TCRdb, only in-frame clones are kept and a portion is missing. The repertoire has 120,000 or so clones, 70% to 80% of them found once; the top ten carry 16%. Trimming pared 0 bases from V and 2 bases from J, leaving 9 bases between. This CDR3 contains 15 residues. CDR1 is SGHRS and CDR2 is YFSETQ in the germline V gene. Turning to this clone: The antigen is not known.

The TCR comes from a man aged 45-65 years in good health and CMV-seropositive. The chain carries TRBV5-1 and TRBJ1-5, with D possibly being TRBD1 (5 bases). Specimen: PBMCs. The CDR3 is CASSLDGAGNQPQHF. CDR3 nucleotide sequence: TGCGCCAGCAGCTTGGATGGGGCAGGCAATCAGCCCCAGCATTTT.